This TCR beta chain was sequenced for a study of shared clonotypes between healthy human individuals. Libraries were prepared by immunoSEQ multiplex PCR; TCRdb keeps only in-frame clonotypes and omits some of them. Among 2 million to 2.5 million clones listed, less than 95% were seen once. This CDR3 spans 13 amino acids. The V end was cut by 0 bases, the J end by 8 bases, with 11 bases between. Germline CDR1 is SQVTM and CDR2 is ANQGSEA. The TCR sequence derives from a man younger than 35 in good health. Some clones in this sample may be carry-over from other donors' samples. Sequencing input: naive CD4+ T cells from PBMCs. Subset meaning: CD45RA+ positively selected. The gene calls are TRBV29-1 and TRBJ1-5, with D maybe TRBD1 (5 bases). DNA for the CDR3: TGCAGCGTTGAAGAGGGGCCTCGGGAGCCCCAGCATTTT. It translates to CSVEEGPREPQHF.